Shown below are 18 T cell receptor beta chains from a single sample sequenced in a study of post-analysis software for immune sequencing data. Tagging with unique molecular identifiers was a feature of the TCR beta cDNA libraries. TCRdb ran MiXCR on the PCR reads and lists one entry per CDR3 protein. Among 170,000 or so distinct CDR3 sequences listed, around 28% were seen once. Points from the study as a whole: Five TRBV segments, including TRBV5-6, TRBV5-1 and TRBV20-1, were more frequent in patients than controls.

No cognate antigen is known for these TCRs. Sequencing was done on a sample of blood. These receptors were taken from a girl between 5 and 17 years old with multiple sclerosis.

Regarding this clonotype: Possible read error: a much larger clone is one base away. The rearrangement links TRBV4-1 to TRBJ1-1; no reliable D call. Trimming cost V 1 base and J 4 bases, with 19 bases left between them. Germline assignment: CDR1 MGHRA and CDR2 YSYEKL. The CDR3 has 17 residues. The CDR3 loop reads CASSQGLNHPEGTEAFF. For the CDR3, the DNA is TGCGCCAGCAGCCAAGGGCTCAACCACCCAGAGGGCACTGAAGCTTTCTTT.

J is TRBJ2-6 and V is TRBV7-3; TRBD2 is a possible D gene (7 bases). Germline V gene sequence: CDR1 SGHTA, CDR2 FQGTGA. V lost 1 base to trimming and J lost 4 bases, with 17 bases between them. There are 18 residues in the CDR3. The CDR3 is CASSLRGLPGTGANVLTF. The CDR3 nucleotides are TGTGCCAGCAGCTTAAGGGGACTACCTGGGACAGGGGCCAACGTCCTGACTTTC.

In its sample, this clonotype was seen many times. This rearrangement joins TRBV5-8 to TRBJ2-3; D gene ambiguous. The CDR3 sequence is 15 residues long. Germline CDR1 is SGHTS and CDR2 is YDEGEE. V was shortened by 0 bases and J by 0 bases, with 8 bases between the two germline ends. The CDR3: CASSLGLYSTDTQYF. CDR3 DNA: TGTGCCAGCAGCTTGGGTCTGTATAGCACAGATACGCAGTATTTT. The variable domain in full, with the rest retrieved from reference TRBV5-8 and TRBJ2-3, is EAGVTQSPTHLIKTRGQQATLRCSPISGHTSVYWYQQALGLGLQFLLWYDEGEERNRGNFPPRFSGRQFPNYSSELNVNALELEDSALYLCASSLGLYSTDTQYFGPGTRLTVL.

CDR3 sequence: CASSQDLADTQYF. CDR3 bases: TGTGCCAGCAGCCAAGATCTAGCGGATACGCAGTATTTT. The V call is TRBV3-1, the J call TRBJ2-3; TRBD2 is a possible D gene (6 bases). The CDR3 loop spans 13 amino acids. Between the trimmed V and J ends, which lost 0 bases and 6 bases, there was a span of 7 bases. From germline, CDR1 is LGHDT and CDR2 YNNKEL (reference sequence).

The CDR3 DNA follows: TGTGCCAGCAGTTTTTTAGCGGGGAGTAGTAAGACCCAGTACTTC. Amino acid sequence: CASSFLAGSSKTQYF. The rearrangement joins TRBV12-3 or TRBV12-4 to TRBJ2-7; 8 bases are shared with TRBD2. The J call could be wrong; TRBJ2-5 is a better fit for the DNA end. The CDR3 is made up of 15 amino acids.

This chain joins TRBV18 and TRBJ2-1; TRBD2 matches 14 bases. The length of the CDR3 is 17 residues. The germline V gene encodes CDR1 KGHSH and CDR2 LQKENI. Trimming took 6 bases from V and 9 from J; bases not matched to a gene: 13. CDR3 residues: CASSRETSGTSGGEQFF. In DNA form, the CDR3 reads TGTGCCAGCTCTCGCGAAACTTCCGGGACTAGCGGGGGTGAGCAGTTCTTC.

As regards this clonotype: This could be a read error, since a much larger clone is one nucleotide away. In nucleotides, the CDR3 is TGCAGCGCCCGGGTCAGCTCCTACAATGAGCGGTTCTTC. Protein: CSARVSSYNERFF. The chain is built from TRBV29-1 and TRBJ2-1; D ambiguous. Germline V gene sequence: CDR1 SQVTM, CDR2 ANQGSEA. This CDR3 has 13 residues.

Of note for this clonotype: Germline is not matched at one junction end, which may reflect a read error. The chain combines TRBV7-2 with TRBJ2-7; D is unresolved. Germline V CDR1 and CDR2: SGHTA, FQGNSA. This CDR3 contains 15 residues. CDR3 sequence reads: CASSLDSTAAYERYF. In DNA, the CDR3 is TGTGCCAGCAGCTTAGATTCCACGGCCGCCTACGAGCGGTACTTC.

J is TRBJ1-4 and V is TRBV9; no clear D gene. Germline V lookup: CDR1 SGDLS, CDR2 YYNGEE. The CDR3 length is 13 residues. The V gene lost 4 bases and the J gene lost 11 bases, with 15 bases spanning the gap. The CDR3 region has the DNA TGTGCCAGCAGCCCAGAGGGAGGGCTTAAACTGTTTTTT. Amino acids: CASSPEGGLKLFF.

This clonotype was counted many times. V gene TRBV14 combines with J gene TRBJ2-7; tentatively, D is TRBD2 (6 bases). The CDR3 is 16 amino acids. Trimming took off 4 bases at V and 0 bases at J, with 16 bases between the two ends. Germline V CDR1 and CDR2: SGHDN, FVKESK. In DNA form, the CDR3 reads TGTGCCAGCAGCCCGAGGAGGGCAGGGCGCTCCTACGAGCAGTACTTC. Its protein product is CASSPRRAGRSYEQYF.

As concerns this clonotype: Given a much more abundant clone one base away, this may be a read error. CDR3 loop: CSAMDIGSYNEQFF. The CDR3 nucleotides are TGCAGTGCTATGGACATAGGCTCCTACAATGAGCAGTTCTTC. The rearrangement links TRBV20-1 to TRBJ2-1, with D possibly matching TRBD1 (5 bases). Trimming left V 4 bases short and J 0 bases short, with 10 bases between. This CDR3 spans 14 amino acids. Germline CDR1 reads DFQATT; CDR2 reads SNEGSKA (reference sequence).

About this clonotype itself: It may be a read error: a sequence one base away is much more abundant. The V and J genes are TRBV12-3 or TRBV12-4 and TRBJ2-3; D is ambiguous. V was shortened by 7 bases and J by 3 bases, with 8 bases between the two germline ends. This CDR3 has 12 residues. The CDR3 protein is CASTLRTDTQYF. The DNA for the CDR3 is TGTGCCAGCACCTTGAGAACAGATACGCAGTATTTT.

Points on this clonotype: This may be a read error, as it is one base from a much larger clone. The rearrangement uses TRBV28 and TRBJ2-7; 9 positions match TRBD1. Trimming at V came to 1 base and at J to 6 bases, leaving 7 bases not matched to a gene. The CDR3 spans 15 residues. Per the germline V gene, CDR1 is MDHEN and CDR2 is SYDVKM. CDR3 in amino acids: CASSLLDRGGCEQYF. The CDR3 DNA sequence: TGTGCCAGCAGTTTATTGGACAGGGGAGGCTGCGAGCAGTACTTC.

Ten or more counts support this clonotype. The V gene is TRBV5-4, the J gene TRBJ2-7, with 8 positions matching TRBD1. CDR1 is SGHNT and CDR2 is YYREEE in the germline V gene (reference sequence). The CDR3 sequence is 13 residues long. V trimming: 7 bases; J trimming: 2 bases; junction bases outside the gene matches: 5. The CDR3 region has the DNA TGTGCCAGCGGGGTACAGGGGGCCTACGAGCAGTACTTC. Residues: CASGVQGAYEQYF.

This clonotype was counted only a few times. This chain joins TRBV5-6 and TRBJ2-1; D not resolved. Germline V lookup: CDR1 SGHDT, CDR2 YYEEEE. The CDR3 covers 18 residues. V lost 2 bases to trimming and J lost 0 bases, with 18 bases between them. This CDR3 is CASSFPPPRSSSYNEQFF. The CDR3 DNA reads TGTGCCAGCAGCTTCCCGCCCCCCAGGTCAAGCTCCTACAATGAGCAGTTCTTC.

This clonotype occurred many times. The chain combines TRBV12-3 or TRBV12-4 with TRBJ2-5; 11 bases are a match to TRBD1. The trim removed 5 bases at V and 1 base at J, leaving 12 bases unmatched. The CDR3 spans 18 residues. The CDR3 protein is CASSPGQGAGLFQETQYF. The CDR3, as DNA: TGTGCCAGCAGTCCAGGACAGGGGGCAGGACTCTTCCAAGAGACCCAGTACTTC.

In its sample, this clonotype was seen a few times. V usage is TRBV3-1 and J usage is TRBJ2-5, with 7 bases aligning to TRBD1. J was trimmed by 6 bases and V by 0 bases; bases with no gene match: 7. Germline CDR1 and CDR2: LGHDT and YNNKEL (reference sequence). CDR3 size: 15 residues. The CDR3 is CASSQDIGGGKTQYF. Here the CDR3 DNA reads TGTGCCAGCAGCCAAGATATAGGGGGCGGTAAGACCCAGTACTTC.

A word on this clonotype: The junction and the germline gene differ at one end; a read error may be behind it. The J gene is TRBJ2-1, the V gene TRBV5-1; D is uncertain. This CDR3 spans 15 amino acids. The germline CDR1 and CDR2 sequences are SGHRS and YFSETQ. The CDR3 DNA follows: TGCGCCAGCAGCTTGCTGCGCCCCTCCTACGATGAGCAGTTCTTC. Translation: CASSLLRPSYDEQFF.